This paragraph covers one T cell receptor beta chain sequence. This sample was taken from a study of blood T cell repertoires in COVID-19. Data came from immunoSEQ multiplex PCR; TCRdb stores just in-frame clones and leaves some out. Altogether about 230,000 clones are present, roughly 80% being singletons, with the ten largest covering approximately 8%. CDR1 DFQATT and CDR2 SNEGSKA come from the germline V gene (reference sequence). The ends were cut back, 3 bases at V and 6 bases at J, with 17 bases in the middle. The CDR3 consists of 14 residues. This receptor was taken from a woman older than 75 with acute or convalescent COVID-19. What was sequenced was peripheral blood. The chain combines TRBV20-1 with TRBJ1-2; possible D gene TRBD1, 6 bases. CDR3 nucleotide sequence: TGCAGTGCTAGTTTCACAGGGCTGAGAAATGGCTACACCTTC. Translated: CSASFTGLRNGYTF.